This entry describes one T cell receptor (beta chain). The data belong to a study of blood T cell repertoires in COVID-19. Produced via immunoSEQ multiplex PCR; TCRdb's table is partial and in-frame only. The repertoire holds approximately 300,000 clones, with about 90% as singletons. V dropped 2 bases and J dropped 0; count of bases not matched to a gene: 0. This CDR3 has 14 amino acids. The germline V gene has CDR1 SGDLS and CDR2 YYNGEE. This receptor was taken from a man between 18 and 29 years old with active or convalescent COVID-19. This chain uses TRBV9 with TRBJ2-3; TRBD2 aligns across 7 bases. The sequenced sample was peripheral blood. As DNA, the CDR3 is TGTGCCAGCAGCGTGCGGGAGAGCACAGATACGCAGTATTTT. It translates to CASSVRESTDTQYF.